This T cell receptor (beta chain) is drawn from a study of T cell responses to AZD1222 COVID-19 vaccine. Findings and limits, study-wide: Regions 160-218 and 743-854 held dominance among vaccine-associated CD4 TCRs, which spanned spike. Nearly half of spike-specific TCRs reportedly go after variant regions that carry no mutations. Repertoire collection took place solely once the T cell response had peaked. Donor demographics were predominantly white British with a female majority; clonal diversity may be underestimated.

This clone has a single count. Its antigen is unidentified. Clones were read by immunoSEQ multiplex PCR, and TCRdb kept only the in-frame ones, dropping some. The repertoire holds under 130,000 clones, with roughly 91% as singletons. This TCR came from an adult in good health. Sequencing was performed on peripheral blood, taken on day 0 of AZD1222 vaccination.

The CDR3 is CASSVRHGELFF. The CDR3 DNA follows: TGCGCCAGCAGTGTCAGGCACGGGGAGCTGTTTTTT. The chain joins TRBV10-1 to TRBJ2-2; D is ambiguous. The V and J ends lost 4 bases and 7 bases respectively, with 7 bases between them. CDR3 length equals 12 residues. In germline, CDR1 is WNHNN, CDR2 SYGVQD (reference sequence).